This T cell receptor beta chain was obtained from a study of cytomegalovirus exposure and HLA in healthy donors. Broader study findings: According to an earlier analysis, most TCR beta V segments yielded productive rearrangements about 90% or about 30% of the time. Confirmation in vitro established that a few CMV-associated chains were specific for CMV antigens.

The CDR3 runs 15 residues. V gave up 6 bases and J gave up 2 bases; unmatched junction bases: 8. Germline V lookup: CDR1 WSHSY, CDR2 SAAADI. Details on this clone: Its antigen is not identified.

The study ran its PCR with 60 Vbeta and 13 Jbeta primers. Profiling relied on immunoSEQ multiplex PCR, and the TCRdb table lists in-frame clones only, not all of them. The table includes under 200,000 clones, more than 75% detected once. Specimen: PBMCs. The gene calls are TRBV10-2 and TRBJ2-7; 9 bases align to TRBD1. This clonotype was sampled from a woman aged 18-35 years in good health and CMV-seronegative. The CDR3 DNA follows: TGCGCCAGCAGAGGGACCGGACAGGGGACCTACGAGCAGTACTTC. Translation: CASRGTGQGTYEQYF.